The 26 T cell receptor beta chains reported below all come from one sample, sequenced in a study of blood T cells in healthy people across ages. The use of a sample-barcoded 5' primer and a J-beta primer mix characterized a second PCR of roughly 7 to 11 cycles. TCRdb analysed the 5' RACE reads with MiXCR anew, one entry per CDR3 protein. The table records 1.5 million to 2 million distinct CDR3 sequences, about two fifths of them present only once. The source material was blood. These receptors were taken from a human donor in good health.

This clonotype was counted between two and nine times. This rearrangement joins TRBV7-2 to TRBJ2-7, with TRBD2 as a possible D gene (6 bases). Germline CDR1 is SGHTA and CDR2 is FQGNSA. The CDR3 contains 14 residues. Deletions cut 2 bases from V and 5 bases from J, with 13 bases between. CDR3 nucleotides: TGTGCCAGCAGCTTAAGGGCGGGGAGAGACGAGCAGTACTTC. Its translation is CASSLRAGRDEQYF.

The chain joins TRBV29-1 to TRBJ2-3; TRBD1 is a possible D gene (5 bases). Trimming removed 0 bases at V and 4 bases at J, with 14 bases between. Germline-derived CDR1 and CDR2 are SQVTM and ANQGSEA. The CDR3 spans 15 residues. CDR3 nucleotides: TGCAGCGTTGAAGATTGGGGCCTCGCAGCAGATACGCAGTATTTT. Its translation: CSVEDWGLAADTQYF.

The gene calls are TRBV20-1 and TRBJ2-7; D not certain. CDR3 size: 14 residues. Trimming shortened V by 3 bases and J by 1 base, and 13 bases separated the two germline ends. Germline V gene sequence: CDR1 DFQATT, CDR2 SNEGSKA (reference sequence). The CDR3 here is CSARWGSLSYEQYF. The CDR3, as DNA: TGCAGTGCTAGGTGGGGTAGCTTATCCTACGAGCAGTACTTC.

A few counts support this clonotype. This chain joins TRBV12-3 or TRBV12-4 and TRBJ1-5; 9 nucleotides match TRBD1. Trimming removed 5 bases from V and 7 bases from J; junction bases left unmatched: 9. This CDR3 is built from 15 residues. Here the CDR3 reads CASSHSGQGGQPQHF. CDR3 nucleotides: TGTGCCAGCAGTCATTCGGGACAGGGAGGACAGCCCCAGCATTTT.

V usage is TRBV20-1 and J usage is TRBJ2-1, with D hard to call. The CDR3 loop spans 11 amino acids. Germline lookup yields CDR1 DFQATT and CDR2 SNEGSKA (reference sequence). The germline V and J ends were trimmed by 5 bases and 9 bases, with 11 bases remaining between them. The CDR3 DNA sequence: TGCAGTGCTCCGTCCCCGGCTGAGCAGTTCTTC. Translated: CSAPSPAEQFF.

V and J are TRBV20-1 and TRBJ2-7; a weak D match, TRBD2 (6 bases). CDR3 size: 15 residues. Deletions cut 5 bases from V and 0 bases from J, with 17 bases between. Germline assignment: CDR1 DFQATT and CDR2 SNEGSKA (reference sequence). The CDR3 region is CSARGGASGSYEQYF. CDR3 DNA sequence: TGCAGTGCTCGTGGCGGGGCTAGTGGCTCCTACGAGCAGTACTTC.

This clonotype showed up just a few times. The V call is TRBV7-2, the J call TRBJ2-4; 7 bases match TRBD1. The J call is doubtful: the DNA matches TRBJ2-7 better. This CDR3 region has 14 residues. The V gene's germline CDR1 is SGHTA and CDR2 FQGNSA. The CDR3 DNA sequence: TGTGCCAGCAGCTTAGGGGGGACAGAGTACGAGCAGTACTTC. Encoded protein: CASSLGGTEYEQYF.

CDR3 sequence: CASSPPAGGGKLFF. The CDR3 coding sequence is TGTGCCAGCAGTCCCCCGGCGGGGGGCGGAAAACTGTTTTTT. The V gene is TRBV28, the J gene TRBJ1-4; tentatively, D is TRBD1 (6 bases). V lost 5 bases to trimming and J lost 10 bases, with 17 bases between them. The CDR3 consists of 14 residues. Looked up from germline, CDR1 is MDHEN and CDR2 is SYDVKM.

This clonotype was picked up a small number of times. The junction and the germline gene differ at one end; a read error may be behind it. This chain links TRBV5-1 with TRBJ2-5; D unresolved. Per the germline V gene, CDR1 is SGHRS and CDR2 is YFSETQ. The CDR3 consists of 14 residues. The CDR3 protein is CAGSLVAQQETQYF. CDR3 in DNA: TGCGCCGGCAGCTTGGTGGCACAACAAGAGACCCAGTACTTC.

The V call is TRBV4-2, the J call TRBJ1-1, with 9 bases identical to TRBD1. CDR3 length: 16 residues. CDR1 is LGHNA, CDR2 YNFKEQ, per germline. V shed 0 bases, J shed 4 bases, and the junction held 6 bases outside the gene matches. In DNA form, the CDR3 reads TGTGCCAGCAGCCAAGAACAGGGGGCTCGCGGCACTGAAGCTTTCTTT. It encodes CASSQEQGARGTEAFF.

This clonotype was recorded a few times. The V call is TRBV6-5, the J call TRBJ2-3; 8 bases agree with TRBD1. Germline assignment: CDR1 MNHEY and CDR2 SVGAGI. The CDR3 sequence is 14 residues long. V was pared by 4 bases and J by 6 bases, with 6 bases of the junction left unmatched. CDR3 sequence reads: CASSFQGAQDTQYF. Written as DNA, the CDR3 is TGTGCCAGCAGTTTCCAGGGGGCACAGGATACGCAGTATTTT.

This chain uses TRBV7-2 with TRBJ1-4; a possible D gene is TRBD1 (6 bases). The CDR3 contains 14 residues. Trimming left V 8 bases short and J 5 bases short, with 15 bases between. Germline V gives CDR1 SGHTA, CDR2 FQGNSA. The chain's CDR3 is CASARGGSNEKLFF. The CDR3 DNA reads as TGTGCCAGCGCCCGGGGGGGCTCAAATGAAAAACTGTTTTTT.

On this clonotype itself: At one end the junction does not follow the germline gene, possibly because of a read error. V is TRBV7-9 and J is TRBJ2-1; tentative D call: TRBD1 (5 bases). The CDR3 consists of 14 residues. Germline V lookup: CDR1 SEHNR, CDR2 FQNEAQ (reference sequence). Written as DNA, the CDR3 is TGTGCCGGCAGCCCCTTCATAAGGGGCAATGAGCAGTTCTTC. Translated: CAGSPFIRGNEQFF. Full variable domain (outside the CDR3, taken from reference TRBV7-9 and TRBJ2-1): DTGVSQNPRHKITKRGQNVTFRCDPISEHNRLYWYRQTLGQGPEFLTYFQNEAQLEKSRLLSDRFSAERPKGSFSTLEIQRTEQGDSAMYLCAGSPFIRGNEQFFGPGTRLTVL.

The V gene is TRBV7-9, the J gene TRBJ2-7, with a possible D match to TRBD1 (6 bases). Germline lookup yields CDR1 SEHNR and CDR2 FQNEAQ (reference sequence). Trimming removed 3 bases from V and 2 bases from J, with 17 bases in between. The CDR3 covers 16 residues. In DNA, the CDR3 is TGTGCCAGCAGCTTCGGCAGGGGAAGACCAGCCTACGAGCAGTACTTC. Protein: CASSFGRGRPAYEQYF.

In this sample, this clonotype turned up a few times. The genes are TRBV7-9 and TRBJ1-1; D gene ambiguous. The V and J ends lost 5 bases and 4 bases respectively, with 11 bases between them. Looked up from germline, CDR1 is SEHNR and CDR2 is FQNEAQ (reference sequence). The CDR3 totals 13 residues. Here the CDR3 reads CASSPSFGTEAFF. The CDR3 DNA reads as TGTGCCAGCAGCCCTTCTTTCGGCACTGAAGCTTTCTTT. The variable domain in full, with the rest retrieved from reference TRBV7-9 and TRBJ1-1, is DTGVSQNPRHKITKRGQNVTFRCDPISEHNRLYWYRQTLGQGPEFLTYFQNEAQLEKSRLLSDRFSAERPKGSFSTLEIQRTEQGDSAMYLCASSPSFGTEAFFGQGTRLTVV.

This chain links TRBV28 with TRBJ2-7; 10 nucleotides align to TRBD2. This CDR3 has 17 residues. V was pared by 2 bases and J by 0 bases, with 7 bases of the junction left unmatched. Germline lookup yields CDR1 MDHEN and CDR2 SYDVKM. The CDR3 region has the DNA TGTGCCAGCAGTTTAGGGCTAGCGGGGGACCACTCCTACGAGCAGTACTTC. It translates to CASSLGLAGDHSYEQYF.

The chain combines TRBV28 with TRBJ2-1; possible D gene TRBD2, 6 bases. Between the trimmed V and J ends, which lost 8 bases and 1 base, there was a span of 12 bases. There are 14 residues in the CDR3. Germline CDR1 MDHEN, CDR2 SYDVKM. This CDR3 reads CASDGTPSYNEQFF. The CDR3 DNA follows: TGTGCCAGCGACGGGACTCCTTCCTACAATGAGCAGTTCTTC.

The CDR3 DNA follows: TGTGCCAGCAGCTTATTCGGACAGGGCGGGGAGACCCAGTTCTTC. It translates to CASSLFGQGGETQFF. V and J are TRBV7-2 and TRBJ2-1; 8 bases are shared with TRBD1. With V trimmed by 2 bases and J by 13 bases, 13 bases remained unmatched. The CDR3 length is 15 residues. Germline V lookup: CDR1 SGHTA, CDR2 FQGNSA.

Only a few counts were recorded for this clonotype. The chain recombines TRBV5-5 with TRBJ1-6; the match to TRBD1 covers 7 bases. Germline trimming cut 1 base from V and 7 bases from J; bases unmatched to any gene: 8. CDR3 length: 16 amino acids. Germline V CDR1 and CDR2: SGHKS, YYEKEE (reference sequence). In nucleotides, the CDR3 is TGTGCCAGCAGCTTGTACGACAGGGTCGGGAATTCACCCCTCCACTTT. It encodes CASSLYDRVGNSPLHF. The whole variable domain, remainder taken from reference TRBV5-5 and TRBJ1-6, is DAGVTQSPTHLIKTRGQQVTLRCSPISGHKSVSWYQQVLGQGPQFIFQYYEKEERGRGNFPDRFSARQFPNYSSELNVNALLLGDSALYLCASSLYDRVGNSPLHFGNGTRLTVT.

This chain joins TRBV2 and TRBJ2-4; TRBD1 is a possible D gene (6 bases). This CDR3 is built from 15 residues. In germline, CDR1 is SNHLY, CDR2 FYNNEI. V dropped 11 bases and J dropped 9 bases, with 26 bases sitting between them. CDR3 DNA sequence: TGTGCCGTAAGAAGGGACATCTCCCCTCTGAGCATTCAGTACTTC. Amino acids: CAVRRDISPLSIQYF.

The sample holds a few counts of this clonotype. The CDR3 spells CASSLGGGEAYTEAFF. The CDR3 DNA sequence: TGCGCCAGCAGCTTGGGCGGGGGTGAGGCGTACACTGAAGCTTTCTTT. This chain links TRBV5-1 with TRBJ1-1; a possible D gene is TRBD1 (5 bases). Trimming took off 0 bases at V and 3 bases at J, with 15 bases between the two ends. CDR3 length: 16 amino acids. Per germline, CDR1 SGHRS and CDR2 YFSETQ.

The rearrangement links TRBV7-9 to TRBJ1-1; 8 bases align to TRBD1. With V trimmed by 1 base and J by 2 bases, 12 bases remained unmatched. The CDR3 has 18 amino acids. Germline V gene data show CDR1 as SEHNR and CDR2 as FQNEAQ (reference sequence). CDR3 nucleotide sequence: TGTGCCAGCAGCTTAGGAGGTTGGGACAGGAGGAGAAACACTGAAGCTTTCTTT. Protein: CASSLGGWDRRRNTEAFF.

This clonotype was seen a few times. Since a much larger clone is just one base distant, this may be a read error. The V and J genes are TRBV7-8 and TRBJ2-1, with TRBD2 matching 7 bases. CDR3 length: 17 amino acids. Germline CDR1 SGHVS, CDR2 FQNEAQ. Trimming at V came to 6 bases and at J to 6 bases, leaving 17 bases not matched to a gene. CDR3 protein: CASRSPSGQGGRNEQFF. DNA for the CDR3: TGTGCCAGCAGATCACCATCGGGGCAGGGAGGGCGCAATGAGCAGTTCTTC.

The chain couples TRBV20-1 to TRBJ1-2; D is uncertain. Germline V gene lookup returns CDR1 DFQATT and CDR2 SNEGSKA (reference sequence). This CDR3 has 15 residues. V gave up 1 base and J gave up 4 bases, with 16 bases separating them. This CDR3 is CSARVWGFGRYGYTF. Written as DNA, the CDR3 is TGCAGTGCTAGAGTTTGGGGTTTTGGACGCTATGGCTACACCTTC.

The V gene is TRBV9, the J gene TRBJ1-2, with D unresolved. CDR1 SGDLS and CDR2 YYNGEE come from the germline V gene. V gave up 0 bases and J gave up 2 bases, with 5 bases separating them. The CDR3 sequence is 13 residues long. The CDR3, as DNA: TGTGCCAGCAGCGTAGAGACGAACTATGGCTACACCTTC. Protein product: CASSVETNYGYTF. Together with reference TRBV9 and TRBJ1-2, the CDR3 gives the full variable domain: DSGVTQTPKHLITATGQRVTLRCSPRSGDLSVYWYQQSLDQGLQFLIQYYNGEERAKGNILERFSAQQFPDLHSELNLSSLELGDSALYFCASSVETNYGYTFGSGTRLTVV.

This chain links TRBV20-1 with TRBJ2-7; the D gene is possibly TRBD2 (7 bases). The germline V gene has CDR1 DFQATT and CDR2 SNEGSKA (reference sequence). Trimming left V 3 bases short and J 1 base short, with 16 bases between. The length of the CDR3 is 15 residues. Here the CDR3 DNA reads TGCAGTGCTAGTCATGGGGGGGGGGCTTCCTACGAGCAGTACTTC. Its protein is CSASHGGGASYEQYF.